Listed below are T cell receptor beta chains from one sample, sequenced in a study of blood T cell repertoires in COVID-19. The repertoire was sequenced with immunoSEQ multiplex PCR; TCRdb's copy has only in-frame clones and lacks some. The sample has about 140,000 clones, more than 75% seen once; the top ten hold under 7%. Sequenced input: peripheral blood. These receptors originate from a human donor in a cohort sampled during active COVID-19. Both conserved end residues are part of each CDR3. The order of the fields is clone size, J gene, V gene, D gene, CDR3 protein, CDR3 DNA. The D gene is left open where the match is weak. The listing skips clone size in some rows; elsewhere it reads once, few, many or a size class.

clone size: NA
J gene: TRBJ2-1
V gene: TRBV18
D gene: NA
CDR3 protein: CASSPRDSLYNEQFF
CDR3 DNA: TGTGCCAGCTCACCACGGGACTCCTTATACAATGAGCAGTTCTTC

clone size: NA
J gene: TRBJ2-3
V gene: TRBV7-7
D gene: NA
CDR3 protein: CASRPVEGSTDTQYF
CDR3 DNA: TGTGCCAGCAGACCAGTGGAGGGGAGCACAGATACGCAGTATTTT

clone size: NA
J gene: TRBJ1-4
V gene: TRBV5-4
D gene: TRBD1
CDR3 protein: CASSLTGGREKLFF
CDR3 DNA: TGTGCCAGCAGCCTGACAGGGGGCAGGGAAAAACTGTTTTTT

clone size: NA
J gene: TRBJ2-1
V gene: TRBV7-8
D gene: NA
CDR3 protein: CASSLGWSRDLNEQFF
CDR3 DNA: TGTGCCAGCAGCTTAGGGTGGTCCAGGGACTTGAATGAGCAGTTCTTC

clone size: NA
J gene: TRBJ1-5
V gene: TRBV2
D gene: TRBD1
CDR3 protein: CASSEAPGQGRGYSNQPQHF
CDR3 DNA: TGTGCCAGCAGTGAAGCGCCGGGACAGGGAAGGGGTTATAGCAATCAGCCCCAGCATTTT

clone size: NA
J gene: TRBJ2-7
V gene: TRBV15
D gene: TRBD1
CDR3 protein: CATSPRTGLDEQYF
CDR3 DNA: TGTGCCACCAGCCCACGGACAGGTCTGGACGAGCAGTACTTC

clone size: NA
J gene: TRBJ1-1
V gene: TRBV28
D gene: NA
CDR3 protein: CASSFTLNTEAFF
CDR3 DNA: TGTGCCAGCAGTTTTACATTGAACACTGAAGCTTTCTTT

clone size: NA
J gene: TRBJ2-7
V gene: TRBV2
D gene: TRBD2
CDR3 protein: CASSVGQSGSSYEQYF
CDR3 DNA: TGTGCCAGCAGTGTGGGCCAAAGCGGGAGCTCCTACGAGCAGTACTTC

clone size: NA
J gene: TRBJ1-2
V gene: TRBV29-1
D gene: NA
CDR3 protein: CSVLAYGYTF
CDR3 DNA: TGCAGCGTCCTGGCTTATGGCTACACCTTC

clone size: NA
J gene: TRBJ2-6
V gene: TRBV6-5
D gene: NA
CDR3 protein: CASAPRDPGANVLTF
CDR3 DNA: TGTGCCAGCGCACCCAGGGATCCTGGGGCCAACGTCCTGACTTTC

clone size: NA
J gene: TRBJ1-4
V gene: TRBV10-3
D gene: NA
CDR3 protein: CAISSGTTNEKLFF
CDR3 DNA: TGTGCCATCAGTTCCGGGACAACTAATGAAAAACTGTTTTTT

clone size: NA
J gene: TRBJ2-3
V gene: TRBV21-1
D gene: NA
CDR3 protein: CASSKKRSQGAWGDTQYF
CDR3 DNA: TGTGCCAGCAGCAAAAAACGATCCCAGGGGGCTTGGGGAGATACGCAGTATTTT

clone size: NA
J gene: TRBJ1-2
V gene: TRBV3-1/TRBV3-2
D gene: NA
CDR3 protein: CASSHTGSNYGYTF
CDR3 DNA: TGTGCCAGCAGCCACACAGGTTCTAACTATGGCTACACCTTC

clone size: NA
J gene: TRBJ2-1
V gene: TRBV7-9
D gene: TRBD2
CDR3 protein: CASSTSILAGGFNEQFF
CDR3 DNA: TGTGCCAGCAGCACCTCAATCCTAGCGGGAGGGTTCAATGAGCAGTTCTTC

clone size: NA
J gene: TRBJ1-1
V gene: TRBV19
D gene: TRBD1
CDR3 protein: CASSSIRQGMNTEAFF
CDR3 DNA: TGTGCCAGTAGTTCAATCCGACAGGGAATGAACACTGAAGCTTTCTTT

clone size: NA
J gene: TRBJ1-5
V gene: TRBV2
D gene: NA
CDR3 protein: CASTEGQGPGPNQPQHF
CDR3 DNA: TGTGCCAGCACAGAAGGGCAGGGGCCAGGTCCAAATCAGCCCCAGCATTTT

clone size: many
J gene: TRBJ1-1
V gene: TRBV14
D gene: TRBD1
CDR3 protein: CASSPRQGDTEAFF
CDR3 DNA: TGTGCCAGCAGCCCTCGACAGGGGGACACTGAAGCTTTCTTT

clone size: NA
J gene: TRBJ2-2
V gene: TRBV24-1
D gene: NA
CDR3 protein: CATTLSGTQTGDTGELFF
CDR3 DNA: TGTGCCACCACGTTAAGCGGGACACAGACCGGAGACACCGGGGAGCTGTTTTTT

clone size: NA
J gene: TRBJ2-2
V gene: TRBV6-1
D gene: NA
CDR3 protein: CASSELSNTGELFF
CDR3 DNA: TGTGCCAGCAGTGAACTCTCGAACACCGGGGAGCTGTTTTTT

clone size: NA
J gene: TRBJ2-1
V gene: TRBV19
D gene: TRBD2
CDR3 protein: CASSLTSGRAYNEQFF
CDR3 DNA: TGTGCCAGTAGCCTCACTAGCGGGAGGGCCTACAATGAGCAGTTCTTC

clone size: NA
J gene: TRBJ2-7
V gene: TRBV27
D gene: TRBD2
CDR3 protein: CASSLSWAGGAYEQYF
CDR3 DNA: TGTGCCAGCAGTTTAAGTTGGGCGGGAGGAGCCTACGAGCAGTACTTC

clone size: NA
J gene: TRBJ2-1
V gene: TRBV7-9
D gene: TRBD2
CDR3 protein: CASHNRDYYFNEQFF
CDR3 DNA: TGTGCCAGCCACAACCGGGACTATTATTTCAATGAGCAGTTCTTC

clone size: NA
J gene: TRBJ2-7
V gene: TRBV2
D gene: TRBD2
CDR3 protein: CASTRRGLAGTYEQYF
CDR3 DNA: TGTGCCAGCACCCGGAGGGGACTAGCGGGGACCTACGAGCAGTACTTC

clone size: few
J gene: TRBJ2-3
V gene: TRBV4-1
D gene: TRBD2
CDR3 protein: CASSQRLAGGQGDTQYF
CDR3 DNA: TGCGCCAGCAGCCAAAGACTAGCGGGAGGGCAGGGAGATACGCAGTATTTT

clone size: NA
J gene: TRBJ1-5
V gene: TRBV24-1
D gene: TRBD1
CDR3 protein: CATSDGTGNQPQHF
CDR3 DNA: TGTGCCACCAGTGACGGGACAGGCAATCAGCCCCAGCATTTT

clone size: NA
J gene: TRBJ2-2
V gene: TRBV2
D gene: TRBD2
CDR3 protein: CASSATSGNVVDGELFF
CDR3 DNA: TGTGCCAGCAGTGCGACTAGCGGGAATGTGGTGGACGGGGAGCTGTTTTTT

clone size: NA
J gene: TRBJ2-7
V gene: TRBV5-3
D gene: NA
CDR3 protein: CAPPGQYF
CDR3 DNA: TGTGCCCCGCCCGGGCAGTACTTC

clone size: NA
J gene: TRBJ1-1
V gene: TRBV30
D gene: NA
CDR3 protein: CAWSVGGSAFF
CDR3 DNA: TGTGCCTGGAGTGTGGGGGGATCAGCTTTCTTT

clone size: NA
J gene: TRBJ1-5
V gene: TRBV5-8
D gene: TRBD1
CDR3 protein: CASSYGTGLAKTQHF
CDR3 DNA: TGTGCCAGCAGCTACGGGACAGGGTTAGCGAAGACCCAGCATTTT

clone size: NA
J gene: TRBJ1-1
V gene: TRBV6-5
D gene: NA
CDR3 protein: CASSPRGNTEAFF
CDR3 DNA: TGTGCCAGCAGCCCACGGGGGAACACTGAAGCTTTCTTT

clone size: NA
J gene: TRBJ1-2
V gene: TRBV30
D gene: NA
CDR3 protein: CAWSGYSPNYGYTF
CDR3 DNA: TGTGCCTGGAGTGGATACAGTCCTAACTATGGCTACACCTTC

clone size: NA
J gene: TRBJ1-1
V gene: TRBV3-1/TRBV3-2
D gene: NA
CDR3 protein: CASSQDRYVGGTRLGAFF
CDR3 DNA: TGTGCCAGCAGCCAAGATAGGTATGTAGGAGGGACCCGTCTAGGAGCTTTCTTT

clone size: NA
J gene: TRBJ2-3
V gene: TRBV4-1
D gene: TRBD1
CDR3 protein: CASSQVTGGADTQYF
CDR3 DNA: TGCGCCAGCAGCCAAGTCACAGGGGGAGCAGATACGCAGTATTTT

clone size: NA
J gene: TRBJ1-1
V gene: TRBV15
D gene: NA
CDR3 protein: CATSSARTEGNTEAFF
CDR3 DNA: TGTGCCACCAGCAGCGCCCGGACAGAGGGGAACACTGAAGCTTTCTTT

clone size: NA
J gene: TRBJ2-3
V gene: TRBV4-1
D gene: NA
CDR3 protein: CASSHTQGPTDTQYF
CDR3 DNA: TGCGCCAGCAGCCATACACAGGGTCCCACAGATACGCAGTATTTT

clone size: NA
J gene: TRBJ2-3
V gene: TRBV15
D gene: NA
CDR3 protein: CATKNVGTDTQYF
CDR3 DNA: TGTGCCACCAAGAACGTCGGTACAGATACGCAGTATTTT

clone size: once
J gene: TRBJ1-1
V gene: TRBV11-2
D gene: TRBD1
CDR3 protein: CASSFSGGEGAFF
CDR3 DNA: TGTGCCAGCAGCTTTTCAGGGGGTGAGGGAGCTTTCTTT

clone size: NA
J gene: TRBJ2-7
V gene: TRBV7-8
D gene: TRBD2
CDR3 protein: CASSLLTSGSSYEQYF
CDR3 DNA: TGTGCCAGCAGCTTATTAACTAGCGGGAGTAGTTACGAGCAGTACTTC

clone size: NA
J gene: TRBJ2-6
V gene: TRBV2
D gene: NA
CDR3 protein: CASSDGRISSGANVLTF
CDR3 DNA: TGTGCCAGCAGTGATGGGCGAATCTCCTCTGGGGCCAACGTCCTGACTTTC

clone size: NA
J gene: TRBJ2-5
V gene: TRBV5-1
D gene: NA
CDR3 protein: CASSFLVLANPRGETQYF
CDR3 DNA: TGCGCCAGCAGCTTTCTCGTCTTAGCAAACCCCCGAGGGGAGACCCAGTACTTC

clone size: NA
J gene: TRBJ2-7
V gene: TRBV28
D gene: TRBD1
CDR3 protein: CASTTGTGHYEQYF
CDR3 DNA: TGTGCCAGCACTACCGGGACAGGCCACTACGAGCAGTACTTC

clone size: NA
J gene: TRBJ1-2
V gene: TRBV5-5
D gene: NA
CDR3 protein: CASRPDWGSDGGYGYTF
CDR3 DNA: TGTGCCAGCAGACCTGACTGGGGCTCGGACGGAGGGTATGGCTACACCTTC

clone size: NA
J gene: TRBJ2-3
V gene: TRBV5-1
D gene: TRBD2
CDR3 protein: CASSPGGLAGGDTQYF
CDR3 DNA: TGCGCCAGCAGCCCCGGGGGACTAGCGGGGGGAGATACGCAGTATTTT

clone size: NA
J gene: TRBJ1-2
V gene: TRBV28
D gene: NA
CDR3 protein: CASSSEDTYGYTF
CDR3 DNA: TGTGCCAGCAGTTCAGAAGACACCTATGGCTACACCTTC

clone size: NA
J gene: TRBJ2-7
V gene: TRBV21-1
D gene: NA
CDR3 protein: CASSKKAGPAYEQYF
CDR3 DNA: TGTGCCAGCAGCAAAAAAGCAGGGCCTGCCTACGAGCAGTACTTC

clone size: NA
J gene: TRBJ2-1
V gene: TRBV5-1
D gene: NA
CDR3 protein: CASSSRGGGTIYNEQFF
CDR3 DNA: TGCGCCAGCAGCTCCCGGGGCGGGGGCACTATCTACAATGAGCAGTTCTTC

clone size: NA
J gene: TRBJ1-6
V gene: TRBV3-1/TRBV3-2
D gene: NA
CDR3 protein: CASSQVVTSSPLHF
CDR3 DNA: TGTGCCAGCAGCCAAGTGGTGACTAGCTCACCCCTCCACTTT

clone size: NA
J gene: TRBJ2-7
V gene: TRBV5-1
D gene: NA
CDR3 protein: CASSLSGAYEQYF
CDR3 DNA: TGCGCCAGCAGCTTATCGGGGGCCTACGAGCAGTACTTC

clone size: once
J gene: TRBJ1-2
V gene: TRBV4-2
D gene: TRBD1
CDR3 protein: CASSLPGQGDDYGYTF
CDR3 DNA: TGTGCCAGCAGCCTACCGGGACAGGGGGATGACTATGGCTACACCTTC

clone size: NA
J gene: TRBJ1-1
V gene: TRBV2
D gene: TRBD1
CDR3 protein: CASSAYRGPGEAFF
CDR3 DNA: TGTGCCAGCAGTGCCTACAGGGGGCCCGGGGAAGCTTTCTTT

clone size: once
J gene: TRBJ2-7
V gene: TRBV10-3
D gene: TRBD1
CDR3 protein: CAIRTGDTAVYF
CDR3 DNA: TGTGCCATCAGGACAGGGGACACCGCAGTGTACTTC

clone size: NA
J gene: TRBJ1-1
V gene: TRBV28
D gene: TRBD1
CDR3 protein: CASIDRGWTEAFF
CDR3 DNA: TGTGCCAGCATCGACAGGGGTTGGACTGAAGCTTTCTTT

clone size: NA
J gene: TRBJ1-2
V gene: TRBV27
D gene: NA
CDR3 protein: CASSFDSNYGYTF
CDR3 DNA: TGTGCCAGCAGTTTCGACAGTAACTATGGCTACACCTTC